This TCR beta chain was recovered during a study of T cell repertoires in cytomegalovirus infection. Study summary: Matching HLA type, along with CMV infection, was indicated by public TCR beta signatures. Study observations and caveats: Dominant in the ex vivo response were TCR beta clonotypes restricted by HLA-C and specific for CMV.

TCRdb recomputed calls from the reads with MiXCR, one row per CDR3 protein. In the table there are a few hundred thousand distinct CDR3 sequences, over 8% of which are singletons. Remarks on this clonotype: Its specificity is unknown.

From germline, CDR1 is DFQATT and CDR2 SNEGSKA (reference sequence). The CDR3 length is 14 residues. V lost 0 bases, J lost 8 bases, and 4 bases stayed unmatched. The rearrangement joins TRBV20-1 to TRBJ1-2; 12 bases are shared with TRBD1. The clonotype originates from a human donor in good health (CMV status not recorded). Some clones in this sample may be carry-over from other donors' samples. The sample was PBMCs. This chain's CDR3 is CSARDGTGGWGYTF. CDR3 sequence (DNA): TGCAGTGCTAGAGATGGGACAGGGGGCTGGGGCTACACCTTC.